This T cell receptor beta chain came from a study of shared clonotypes between healthy human individuals (TCRdb year 2020). At the level of the whole study: The cohort included three men and two women between 18 and 49 years of age. Each donor's leukapheresis produced roughly between roughly 0.85 and 9 billion PBMCs. To increase sequencing depth and limit assay-specific biases, different laboratories used diverse techniques to prepare libraries and sequence TCR repertoires. The study deeply sequenced blood TCR repertoires of about 5 healthy adults to estimate repertoire size and the extent of clonotype sharing between individuals. For each donor, CD4 naive and CD4 memory were each given three plates, CD8 naive was given two plates, and CD8 memory was given one plate. Results and caveats for the whole study, not just this receptor: Compared with non-shared clonotypes, the clonotypes found in all four sorted-subset donors had higher generation probabilities. Sampling was restricted to blood, and TCR repertoires in tissues likely differ from the TCR repertoires found in blood. Based on pairwise subsampling, the degree of clonotype sharing among donors was expected to be affected by sequencing depth. Even with the large sequencing depth, rarefaction of the sorted-subset datasets indicated that sequencing was incomplete. Naive subsets generally had larger estimated clonotype richness than memory subsets did. The genetic and exposure-history diversity represented was limited by the small number of donors. About 5% of naive CD4, approximately 3.7% of naive CD8, 2.3% of memory CD4, and around 0.4% of memory CD8 clonotypes were shared across several donors.

Using the deep immunoSEQ assay, multiplex PCR amplified TCR CDR3 regions from genomic DNA. Extracted genomic DNA from each cell subset was spread evenly across all wells of several immunoSEQ 96-well plates, with each plate serving as a replicate. For sorted subsets, 200 to 250 ng genomic DNA, equal to about 30,000 T cell genomes, was loaded into each replicate PCR. Purified libraries were quantified with a Qubit 3.0 fluorometer, sized on a Bioanalyzer 2100, and re-quantified with the KAPA Library Quantification kit. Each immunoSEQ 96-well plate was sequenced on its own single-read 150-cycle Illumina NextSeq 550 flow cell. The authors' analysis ran thus. Because the immunoSEQ output held only junctional sequences and lacked quality scores, the filtering could not match the filtering applied to full-length reads. Sequences were annotated with PyIR, a Python wrapper for IgBLAST v1.9, and V/J genes and CDR3 were assigned using IMGT germline references. Any read was removed if the V/J assignment was weak (E-value above 1e-6), the CDR3 was missing, or the read contained stop codons, out-of-frame junctions, or ambiguous translated residues. V3J clonotypes were defined as sequences sharing the same inferred V gene, J gene, and CDR3 amino acid sequence. To compute the percentage overlap between repertoires, the number of shared unique clonotypes was divided by the size of the smaller repertoire. Repertoire richness was assessed with RTK rarefaction, the Chao1 estimator, and Recon v2.1 estimates of unobserved clonotypes. Generation probabilities were computed with OLGA for all TCRbeta clonotypes obtained by the gDNA method from several donors. This is the immuneACCESS table as TCRdb keeps it, with only in-frame sequences that have V and J called. A part of the clones is gone; compared with another copy, unresolved V genes explain less than half, and the rest is unexplained. The V and J calls and clone size are taken from that table; D and trimming were inferred from the DNA. The sample contains approximately 710,000 clones, roughly 88% of them found a single time. Approximately 35% of the sample is taken by the ten largest.

Donors were healthy HIV-negative adults with no recently reported acute infections or vaccinations. Only Caucasian adults living in Nashville, Tennessee, USA were represented among the donors. The CD8 memory samples were a combination of magnetically selected CD45RO+ cells and CCR7-negative CD45RA+ effector memory (TemRA) cells. Blood was obtained by leukapheresis, after which PBMCs were separated by Ficoll-Histopaque density gradient centrifugation and cryopreserved in liquid nitrogen vapor phase. Purity and quantity of every magnetically sorted T cell population were checked by analytical flow cytometry. Genomic DNA was isolated from each sorted fraction and quantified by UV absorbance on a Nanodrop 2000c. From cysteine to phenylalanine, the CDR3 is 18 amino acids long. Here the CDR3 DNA is all that survives: 54 bases in frame from base 1. The CDR1 and CDR2 encoded by the germline V gene are SGDLS and YYNGEE. Trimming removed 3 bases from V and 4 bases from J, leaving 23 bases between the germline ends.

Remarks on this clone: The antigen this receptor binds is unknown. Nothing much larger sits one base from this clone, and base qualities are not available.

This sequence uses TRBV9 and TRBJ2-4; the D gene assignment is perhaps TRBD1 or TRBD2, with each matching 5 bases. Sequenced input: memory CD8+ T cells from PBMCs. The intended sense of this specimen's cell subset or site label: CD45RO+ cells pooled with CCR7-negative TemRA cells. The sequence derives from a man younger than 35 in good health. Some clones in this sample may be carry-over from other donors' samples. The CDR3 protein is CASSGTAGTSLAKNIQYF. The DNA is TGTGCCAGCAGCGGTACCGCCGGGACGTCTCTGGCGAAAAACATTCAGTACTTC.